This is a list of T cell receptor beta chains from one sample in a study of T cell repertoires in cytomegalovirus infection. The antigens these receptors bind are not known. TCRdb reprocessed the reads with MiXCR, giving one entry per CDR3 protein. The repertoire includes about 770,000 distinct CDR3 sequences, 29% of them detected once, and roughly 14% sits in the top ten. The input for sequencing was cultured CD8+ T cells from PBMCs, taken from culture after CMV antigen stimulation. The receptors derive from a human donor in good health (CMV status not recorded). Some clones in this sample may be carry-over from other donors' samples. Each CDR3 is given with its conserved first and last residue. The D gene is left open where the match is weak. Not every row has a clone size; where given, it reads once, few, many or a size class.

>few|TRBV10-3|TRBD1|TRBJ1-2
CAISEARQGLHYGYTF
TGTGCCATCAGTGAGGCCAGACAGGGTCTTCACTATGGCTACACCTTC
>-|TRBV4-3|TRBD2|TRBJ2-1
CASSPNLAGVYNEQFF
TGCGCCAGCAGCCCAAACCTAGCGGGGGTCTACAATGAGCAGTTCTTC
>few|TRBV7-6|TRBD1|TRBJ1-1
CASSFPPTGGAREAEAFF
TGTGCCAGCAGCTTCCCCCCTACAGGGGGGGCACGGGAAGCTGAAGCTTTCTTT
>once|TRBV27|-|TRBJ1-2
CASSGFDGYTF
TGTGCCAGCAGTGGATTCGATGGCTACACCTTC
>once|TRBV19|TRBD1|TRBJ2-7
CASSIGDRARGEQYF
TGTGCCAGTAGTATAGGGGACAGGGCTCGCGGCGAGCAGTACTTC
>-|TRBV6-2/TRBV6-3|-|TRBJ2-2
CASSHLREAGELFF
TGTGCCAGCAGTCACCTCAGGGAAGCCGGGGAGCTGTTTTTT
>-|TRBV4-3|-|TRBJ2-3
CASSQDWQARDTQYF
TGCGCCAGCAGCCAAGACTGGCAGGCTCGGGATACGCAGTATTTT
>-|TRBV20-1|-|TRBJ1-1
CSASPGGRNAEAFF
TGCAGTGCTAGTCCGGGAGGGAGGAACGCTGAAGCTTTCTTT
>-|TRBV7-9|-|TRBJ1-4
CASSFSTRGRTNEKLFF
TGTGCCAGCAGCTTTTCCACAAGGGGTAGGACTAATGAAAAACTGTTTTTT
>few|TRBV2|-|TRBJ2-3
CASSERGPKLTDTQYF
TGTGCCAGCTCGGAACGGGGTCCAAAATTAACAGATACGCAGTATTTT
>few|TRBV7-6|-|TRBJ1-5
CASSLFIDRPQHF
TGTGCCAGCAGCTTATTCATCGACCGTCCCCAGCATTTT
>many|TRBV6-1|-|TRBJ1-2
CASSESRGQNYGYTF
TGTGCCAGCAGTGAATCTAGGGGACAAAACTATGGCTACACCTTC
>-|TRBV10-3|TRBD1|TRBJ1-1
CAIRVLRDRATEAFF
TGTGCCATCAGAGTACTCCGGGACAGGGCCACTGAAGCTTTCTTT
>few|TRBV7-2|-|TRBJ2-5
CASSPGFWGGVETQYF
TGTGCCAGCAGCCCCGGCTTCTGGGGGGGCGTTGAGACCCAGTACTTC
>-|TRBV27|TRBD2|TRBJ2-1
CASSFLAGGPITYNEQFF
TGTGCCAGCAGTTTTCTAGCGGGGGGGCCGATTACCTACAATGAGCAGTTCTTC
>-|TRBV27|-|TRBJ1-5
CASSPTAISVMPQHF
TGTGCCAGCAGTCCGACAGCTATCAGCGTCATGCCCCAGCATTTT
>few|TRBV2|-|TRBJ1-6
CASEAGISSYNSPLHF
TGTGCCAGCGAAGCAGGGATAAGCTCCTATAATTCACCCCTCCACTTT
>few|TRBV12-3/TRBV12-4|-|TRBJ1-5
CASRGLDSNQPQHF
TGTGCCAGCCGAGGACTGGATAGCAATCAGCCCCAGCATTTT
>many|TRBV7-8|-|TRBJ2-7
CASSLETPTSYEQYF
TGTGCCAGCAGCTTAGAGACCCCTACCTCCTACGAGCAGTACTTC
>-|TRBV19|TRBD1|TRBJ1-1
CASSQYRQGDTEAFF
TGTGCCAGTAGTCAATACCGACAGGGCGACACTGAAGCTTTCTTT
>many|TRBV7-8|TRBD2|TRBJ2-3
CASSLESGGGTDTQYF
TGTGCCAGCAGCTTAGAAAGCGGGGGAGGGACAGATACGCAGTATTTT
>-|TRBV4-1|TRBD2|TRBJ2-2
CASSPSGTTGELFF
TGCGCCAGCAGCCCTAGCGGGACCACCGGGGAGCTGTTTTTT